One sample yielded the 3 T cell receptor beta chains listed below, sequenced in a study of Ad26.COV2.S vaccination and SARS-CoV-2 variants. The treatment here: roughly 20 received Ad26.COV2.S at low or high dose, single or two shots; about 5 received placebo; per-sample allocation not given. After the first vaccine or placebo injection, samples were drawn on day 63. The protocol was immunoSEQ multiplex PCR, while the TCRdb copy is restricted to in-frame clones and leaves out a portion. The repertoire holds about 400,000 clones, about nine tenths seen once, with 1.9% in the top ten. The source was peripheral blood, collected in a trial of Ad26.COV2.S vaccine versus placebo. The receptors here all came from a person aged 18-60 years who received the Ad26.COV2.S COVID-19 vaccine or a placebo.

The V and J genes are TRBV7-9 and TRBJ2-2, with TRBD1 matching over 9 bases. Germline loops: CDR1 SEHNR, CDR2 FQNEAQ (reference sequence). Trimming removed 4 bases from V and 6 bases from J; junction bases left unmatched: 6. This CDR3 is built from 15 residues. The CDR3 protein is CASSSGTGWSGELFF. CDR3 nucleotide sequence: TGTGCCAGCAGCTCAGGGACAGGGTGGTCCGGGGAGCTGTTTTTT.

This chain uses TRBV28 with TRBJ1-5; 8 positions match TRBD1. With V trimmed by 7 bases and J by 2 bases, 10 bases remained unmatched. The germline gives CDR1 MDHEN, CDR2 SYDVKM. This CDR3 has 16 residues. The CDR3 protein is CASKRQGAGRNQPQHF. CDR3 in DNA: TGTGCCAGCAAGAGGCAGGGGGCTGGACGCAATCAGCCCCAGCATTTT.

This clone was seen a few times. This sequence joins TRBV4-2 and TRBJ2-1; 10 bases map to TRBD2. Germline V gene data show CDR1 as LGHNA and CDR2 as YNFKEQ. The CDR3 extends over 16 amino acids. Trimming at V came to 2 bases and at J to 7 bases, leaving 8 bases not matched to a gene. CDR3 loop: CASSQSLAGEGNEQFF. The CDR3 DNA reads as TGTGCCAGCAGCCAATCCCTAGCGGGAGAAGGGAATGAGCAGTTCTTC.